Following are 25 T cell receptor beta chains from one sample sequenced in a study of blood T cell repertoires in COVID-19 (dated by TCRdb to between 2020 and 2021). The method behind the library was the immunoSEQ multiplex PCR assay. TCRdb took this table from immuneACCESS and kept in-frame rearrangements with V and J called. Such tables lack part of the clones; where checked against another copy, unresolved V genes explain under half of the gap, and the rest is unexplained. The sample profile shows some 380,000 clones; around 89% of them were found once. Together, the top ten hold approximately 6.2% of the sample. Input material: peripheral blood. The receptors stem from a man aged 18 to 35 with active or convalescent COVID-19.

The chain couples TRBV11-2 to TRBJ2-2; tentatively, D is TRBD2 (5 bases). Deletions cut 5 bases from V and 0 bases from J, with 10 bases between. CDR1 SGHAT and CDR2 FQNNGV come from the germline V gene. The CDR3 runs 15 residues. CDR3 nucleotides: TGTGCCAGCAGCCTCACGGGGTCGAACACCGGGGAGCTGTTTTTT. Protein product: CASSLTGSNTGELFF.

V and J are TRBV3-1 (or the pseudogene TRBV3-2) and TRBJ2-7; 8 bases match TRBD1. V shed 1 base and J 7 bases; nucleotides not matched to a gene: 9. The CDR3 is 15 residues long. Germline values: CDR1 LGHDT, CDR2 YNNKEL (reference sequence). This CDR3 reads CASSQVGTGGGEQYF. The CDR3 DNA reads TGTGCCAGCAGCCAAGTAGGGACAGGAGGAGGGGAGCAGTACTTC.

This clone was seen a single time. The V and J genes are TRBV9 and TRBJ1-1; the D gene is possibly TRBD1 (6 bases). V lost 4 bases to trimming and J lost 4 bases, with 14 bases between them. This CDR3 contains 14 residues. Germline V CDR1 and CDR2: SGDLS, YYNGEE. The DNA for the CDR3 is TGTGCCAGCAGCCCCATCAGGGGATTCACTGAAGCTTTCTTT. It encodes CASSPIRGFTEAFF.

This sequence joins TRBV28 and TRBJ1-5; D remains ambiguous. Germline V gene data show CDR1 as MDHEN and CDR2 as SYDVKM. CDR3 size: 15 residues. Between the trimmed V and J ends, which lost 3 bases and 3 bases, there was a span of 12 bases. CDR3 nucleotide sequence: TGTGCCAGCAGTTTGGGCTCAGCAAACAATCAGCCCCAGCATTTT. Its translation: CASSLGSANNQPQHF.

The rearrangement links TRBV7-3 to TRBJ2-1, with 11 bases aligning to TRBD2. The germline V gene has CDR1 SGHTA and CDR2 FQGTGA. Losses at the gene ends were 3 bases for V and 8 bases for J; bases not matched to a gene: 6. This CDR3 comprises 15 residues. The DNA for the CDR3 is TGTGCCAGCAGCTTTAGCGGGAGGGCTATCGATGAGCAGTTCTTC. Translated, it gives CASSFSGRAIDEQFF. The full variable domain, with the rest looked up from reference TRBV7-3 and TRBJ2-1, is GAGVSQTPSNKVTEKGKYVELRCDPISGHTALYWYRQSLGQGPEFLIYFQGTGAADDSGLPNDRFFAVRPEGSVSTLKIQRTERGDSAVYLCASSFSGRAIDEQFFGPGTRLTVL.

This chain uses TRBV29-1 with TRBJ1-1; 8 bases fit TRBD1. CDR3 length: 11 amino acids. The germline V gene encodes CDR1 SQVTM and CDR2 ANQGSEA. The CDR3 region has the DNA TGCATCGCGCAGGGGGCCACTGAAGCTTTCTTT. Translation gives CIAQGATEAFF.

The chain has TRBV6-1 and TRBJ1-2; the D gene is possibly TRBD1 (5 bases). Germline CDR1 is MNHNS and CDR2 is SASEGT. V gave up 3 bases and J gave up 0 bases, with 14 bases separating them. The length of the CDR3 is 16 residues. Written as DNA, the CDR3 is TGTGCCAGCAGTGACCCCGGGGGGAATTCTAACTATGGCTACACCTTC. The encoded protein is CASSDPGGNSNYGYTF.

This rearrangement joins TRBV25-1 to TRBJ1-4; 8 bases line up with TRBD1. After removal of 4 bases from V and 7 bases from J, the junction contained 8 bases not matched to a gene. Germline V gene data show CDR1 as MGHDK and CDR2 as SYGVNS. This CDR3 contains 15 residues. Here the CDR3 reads CASSGSGGSSEKLFF. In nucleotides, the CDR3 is TGTGCCAGCAGTGGTTCAGGGGGCTCTAGTGAAAAACTGTTTTTT.

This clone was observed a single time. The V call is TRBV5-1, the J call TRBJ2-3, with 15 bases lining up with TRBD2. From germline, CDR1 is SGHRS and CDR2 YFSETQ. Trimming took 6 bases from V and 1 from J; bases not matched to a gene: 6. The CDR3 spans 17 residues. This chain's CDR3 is CASTRTSGGAGTDTQYF. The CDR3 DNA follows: TGCGCCAGCACCCGGACTAGCGGGGGGGCCGGCACAGATACGCAGTATTTT.

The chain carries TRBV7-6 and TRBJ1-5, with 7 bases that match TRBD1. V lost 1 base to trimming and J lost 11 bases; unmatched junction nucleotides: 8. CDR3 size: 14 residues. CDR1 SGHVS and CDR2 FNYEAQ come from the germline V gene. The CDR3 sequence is CASSLGTGESAQHF. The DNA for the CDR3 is TGTGCCAGCAGCTTAGGGACAGGAGAGTCGGCCCAGCATTTT.

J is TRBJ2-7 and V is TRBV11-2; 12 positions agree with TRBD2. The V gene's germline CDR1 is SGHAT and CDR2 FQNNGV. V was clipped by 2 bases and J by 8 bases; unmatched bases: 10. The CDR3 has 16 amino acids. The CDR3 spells CASSLRASGRAGKQYF. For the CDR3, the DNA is TGTGCCAGCAGCTTACGAGCTAGCGGGAGGGCGGGGAAGCAGTACTTC.

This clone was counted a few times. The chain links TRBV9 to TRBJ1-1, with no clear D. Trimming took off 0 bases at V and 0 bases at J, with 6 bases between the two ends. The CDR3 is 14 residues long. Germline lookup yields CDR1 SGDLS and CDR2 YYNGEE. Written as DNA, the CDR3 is TGTGCCAGCAGCGTAGAATCAGTGAACACTGAAGCTTTCTTT. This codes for CASSVESVNTEAFF.

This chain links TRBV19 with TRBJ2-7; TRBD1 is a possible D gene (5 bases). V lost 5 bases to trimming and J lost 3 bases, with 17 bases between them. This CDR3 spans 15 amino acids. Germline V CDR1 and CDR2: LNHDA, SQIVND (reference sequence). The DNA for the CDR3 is TGTGCCAGTAGTCGTACCTCAGACAGATACTACGAGCAGTACTTC. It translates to CASSRTSDRYYEQYF.

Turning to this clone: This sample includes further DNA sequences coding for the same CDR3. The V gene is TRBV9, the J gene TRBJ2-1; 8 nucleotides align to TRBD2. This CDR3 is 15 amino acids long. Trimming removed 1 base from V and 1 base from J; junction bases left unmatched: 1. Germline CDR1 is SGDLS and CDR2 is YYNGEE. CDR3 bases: TGTGCCAGCAGCGTAACTAGCGGTTCCTACAATGAGCAGTTCTTC. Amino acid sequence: CASSVTSGSYNEQFF.

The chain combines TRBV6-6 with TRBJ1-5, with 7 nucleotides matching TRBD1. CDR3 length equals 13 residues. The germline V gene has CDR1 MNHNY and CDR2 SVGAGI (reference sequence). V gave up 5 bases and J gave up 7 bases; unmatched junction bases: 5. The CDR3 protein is CASSDEGAQPQHF. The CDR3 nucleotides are TGTGCCAGCAGTGACGAGGGGGCCCAGCCCCAGCATTTT.

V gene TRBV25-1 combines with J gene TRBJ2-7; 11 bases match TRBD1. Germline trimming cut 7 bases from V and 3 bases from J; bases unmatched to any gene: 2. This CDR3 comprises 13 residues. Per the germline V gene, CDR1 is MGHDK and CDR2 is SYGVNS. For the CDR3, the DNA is TGTGCCAGCAAGGGACAGGGGGGCTACGAGCAGTACTTC. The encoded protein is CASKGQGGYEQYF.

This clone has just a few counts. The DNA of the CDR3 is TGTGCCAGCAGCGGGCTTAACGGGGGGTCCCGGACCGGGGAGCTGTTTTTT. Translated: CASSGLNGGSRTGELFF. The chain combines TRBV9 with TRBJ2-2; 7 bases fit TRBD2. With 3 bases clipped from V and 5 bases from J, the junction kept 13 bases outside the gene matches. Germline assignment: CDR1 SGDLS and CDR2 YYNGEE. The CDR3 contains 17 residues. Full variable domain (rest looked up from reference TRBV9 and TRBJ2-2): DSGVTQTPKHLITATGQRVTLRCSPRSGDLSVYWYQQSLDQGLQFLIQYYNGEERAKGNILERFSAQQFPDLHSELNLSSLELGDSALYFCASSGLNGGSRTGELFFGEGSRLTVL.

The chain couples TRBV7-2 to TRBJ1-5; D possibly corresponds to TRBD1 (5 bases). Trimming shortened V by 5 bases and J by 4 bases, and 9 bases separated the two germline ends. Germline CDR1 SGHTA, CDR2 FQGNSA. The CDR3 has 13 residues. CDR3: CASSKQGNQPQHF. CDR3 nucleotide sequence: TGTGCCAGCAGCAAGCAGGGAAATCAGCCCCAGCATTTT.

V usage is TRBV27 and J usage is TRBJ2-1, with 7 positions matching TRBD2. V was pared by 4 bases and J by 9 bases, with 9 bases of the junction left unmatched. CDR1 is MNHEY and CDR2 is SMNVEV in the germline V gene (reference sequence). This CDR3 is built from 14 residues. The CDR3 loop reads CASSWGLPRGEQFF. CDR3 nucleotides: TGTGCCAGCAGTTGGGGACTACCCAGAGGTGAGCAGTTCTTC.

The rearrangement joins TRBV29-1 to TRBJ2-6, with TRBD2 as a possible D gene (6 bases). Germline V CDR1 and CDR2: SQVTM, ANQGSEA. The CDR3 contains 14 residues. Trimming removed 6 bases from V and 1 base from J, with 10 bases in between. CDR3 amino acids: CSVDRESGANVLTF. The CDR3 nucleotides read TGCAGCGTCGATCGGGAGTCTGGGGCCAACGTCCTGACTTTC. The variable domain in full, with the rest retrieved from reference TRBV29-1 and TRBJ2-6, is SAVISQKPSRDICQRGTSLTIQCQVDSQVTMMFWYRQQPGQSLTLIATANQGSEATYESGFVIDKFPISRPNLTFSTLTVSNMSPEDSSIYLCSVDRESGANVLTFGAGSRLTVL.

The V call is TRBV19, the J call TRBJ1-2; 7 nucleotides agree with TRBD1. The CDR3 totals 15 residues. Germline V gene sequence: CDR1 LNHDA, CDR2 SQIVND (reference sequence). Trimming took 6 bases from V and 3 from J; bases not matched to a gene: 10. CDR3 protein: CASRSTGEGDYGYTF. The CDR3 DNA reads TGTGCCAGTAGGAGTACAGGGGAAGGGGACTATGGCTACACCTTC.

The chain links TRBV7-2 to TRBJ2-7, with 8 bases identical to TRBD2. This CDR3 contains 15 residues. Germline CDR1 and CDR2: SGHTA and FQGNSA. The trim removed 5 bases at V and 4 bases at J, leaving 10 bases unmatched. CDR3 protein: CASSPRWPGGYEQYF. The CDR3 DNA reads TGTGCCAGCAGCCCCCGTTGGCCGGGGGGGTACGAGCAGTACTTC.

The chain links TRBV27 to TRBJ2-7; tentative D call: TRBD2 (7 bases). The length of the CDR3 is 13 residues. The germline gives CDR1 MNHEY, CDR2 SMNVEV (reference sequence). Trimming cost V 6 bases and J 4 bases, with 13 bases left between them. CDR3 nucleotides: TGTGCCAGCAGCTGGGGGGGCGGGTACGAGCAGTACTTC. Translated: CASSWGGGYEQYF.

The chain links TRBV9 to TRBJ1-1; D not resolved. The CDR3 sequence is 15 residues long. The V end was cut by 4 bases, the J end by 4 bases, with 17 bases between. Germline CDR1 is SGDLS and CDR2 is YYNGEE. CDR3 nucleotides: TGTGCCAGCAGCCCTACAGCCTCCCTGCCCACTGAAGCTTTCTTT. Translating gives CASSPTASLPTEAFF.

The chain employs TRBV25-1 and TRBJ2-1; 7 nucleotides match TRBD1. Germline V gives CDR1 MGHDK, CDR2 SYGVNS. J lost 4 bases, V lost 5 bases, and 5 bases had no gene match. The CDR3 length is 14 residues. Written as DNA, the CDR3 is TGTGCCAGCAGTCCGACAGGGACATACAATGAGCAGTTCTTC. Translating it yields CASSPTGTYNEQFF.